Below, 25 T cell receptor beta chains from the same sample are listed, as sequenced in a study of tumour-infiltrating T cells in Burkitt lymphoma. Profiled with immunoSEQ multiplex PCR; TCRdb holds only in-frame clones, not every one. The repertoire holds about 13,000 clones, with 65% to 90% as singletons. Material for sequencing was tumor tissue. The receptors here all came from a human donor with diffuse large B-cell lymphoma.

The chain employs TRBV6-4 and TRBJ2-7, with D tentatively TRBD1 or TRBD2 (5 bases each). The CDR3 is made up of 13 amino acids. Trimming left V 5 bases short and J 4 bases short, with 12 bases between. CDR1 and CDR2 from the germline V gene are MRHNA and SNTAGT. CDR3 bases: TGTGCCAGCAGTCCCGAAGAGGGGTACGAGCAGTACTTC. It is translated as CASSPEEGYEQYF.

The V gene is TRBV7-2, the J gene TRBJ2-1; 14 nucleotides align to TRBD2. Germline CDR1 is SGHTA and CDR2 is FQGNSA. This CDR3 comprises 14 residues. Trimming removed 8 bases from V and 5 bases from J; junction bases left unmatched: 2. As DNA, the CDR3 is TGTGCCAGCGGACTAGCGGGGGGTGACAATGAGCAGTTCTTC. It is translated as CASGLAGGDNEQFF.

The chain combines TRBV27 with TRBJ1-1; D may be TRBD1 (6 bases). In germline, CDR1 is MNHEY, CDR2 SMNVEV (reference sequence). Trimming cost V 7 bases and J 1 base, with 10 bases left between them. The CDR3 contains 13 residues. The CDR3 here is CASKQGGNTEAFF. The DNA for the CDR3 is TGTGCCAGCAAACAGGGAGGGAACACTGAAGCTTTCTTT.

The chain joins TRBV6-5 to TRBJ1-5; TRBD1 is a possible D gene (6 bases). The length of the CDR3 is 14 residues. The V end lost 6 bases, the J end lost 7 bases, and 16 bases lay between the germline ends. Germline V gene lookup returns CDR1 MNHEY and CDR2 SVGAGI. The DNA for the CDR3 is TGTGCCAGCAGCCGGACAGTCGATGGCCAGCCCCAGCATTTT. It is translated as CASSRTVDGQPQHF.

The rearrangement uses TRBV29-1 and TRBJ1-1; D gene unclear. The V gene's germline CDR1 is SQVTM and CDR2 ANQGSEA. Deletions cut 3 bases from V and 2 bases from J, with 1 base between. The CDR3 loop spans 10 amino acids. CDR3 sequence reads: CSVDNTEAFF. In DNA form, the CDR3 reads TGCAGCGTTGATAACACTGAAGCTTTCTTT.

The gene calls are TRBV4-2 and TRBJ1-1, with 7 bases aligning to TRBD1. J gave up 0 bases and V 1 base, and 5 bases lay outside the gene matches. The CDR3 extends over 16 amino acids. Germline V gene lookup returns CDR1 LGHNA and CDR2 YNFKEQ. CDR3: CASSQVTGTVNTEAFF. CDR3 nucleotide sequence: TGTGCCAGCAGCCAAGTCACCGGGACAGTGAACACTGAAGCTTTCTTT.

This clone was picked up one time. This rearrangement joins TRBV15 to TRBJ1-2, with D unclear. Deletions cut 3 bases from V and 5 bases from J, with 13 bases between. The CDR3 is 14 amino acids. Germline V gives CDR1 LNHNV, CDR2 YYDKDF (reference sequence). CDR3 in DNA: TGTGCCACCAGCAGTCGGACGGCTACTTATGGCTACACCTTC. Protein product: CATSSRTATYGYTF.

The V and J genes are TRBV9 and TRBJ1-1; D remains unclear. Looked up from germline, CDR1 is SGDLS and CDR2 is YYNGEE. V lost 0 bases and J 1 base, leaving 13 bases between the germline ends. CDR3 length: 16 amino acids. CDR3 DNA sequence: TGTGCCAGCAGCGTAGGGGCAGGTTGGGAGAACACTGAAGCTTTCTTT. Its protein is CASSVGAGWENTEAFF.

The J gene is TRBJ2-3, the V gene TRBV18; 8 bases align to TRBD1. V shed 5 bases, J shed 0 bases, and the junction held 13 bases outside the gene matches. Per the germline V gene, CDR1 is KGHSH and CDR2 is LQKENI. The CDR3 runs to 18 residues. The CDR3 nucleotides are TGTGCCAGCTCAGTTAATTACCGGGGACAGGATAGCACAGATACGCAGTATTTT. This encodes CASSVNYRGQDSTDTQYF.

This rearrangement joins TRBV19 to TRBJ1-2; D possibly corresponds to TRBD1 (6 bases). Germline V gene sequence: CDR1 LNHDA, CDR2 SQIVND (reference sequence). The CDR3 covers 13 residues. Trimming shortened V by 3 bases and J by 5 bases, and 10 bases separated the two germline ends. CDR3 DNA: TGTGCCAGTAGTATGGGGGCCGGGTATGGCTACACCTTC. Its protein is CASSMGAGYGYTF.

The chain links TRBV9 to TRBJ2-1; 9 bases fit TRBD1. Germline V CDR1 and CDR2: SGDLS, YYNGEE. V trimming: 0 bases; J trimming: 8 bases; junction bases outside the gene matches: 6. The CDR3 extends over 15 amino acids. The CDR3 coding sequence is TGTGCCAGCAGCGTAGAAGGGACAGGGCTCGATGAGCAGTTCTTC. This codes for CASSVEGTGLDEQFF.

This clone was found once. The chain links TRBV27 to TRBJ1-3, with 7 bases that match TRBD1. CDR1 MNHEY and CDR2 SMNVEV come from the germline V gene (reference sequence). This CDR3 comprises 15 residues. The V segment lost 4 bases and the J segment 4 bases; nucleotides outside the gene matches: 7. This chain's CDR3 is CASSSYRGSGNTIYF. The CDR3 nucleotides read TGTGCCAGCAGTTCCTACAGGGGATCCGGAAACACCATATATTTT.

This chain joins TRBV5-1 and TRBJ2-3; weak D call: TRBD1 (5 bases). V shed 5 bases and J shed 1 base, with 8 bases lying between them. The CDR3 spans 13 residues. The germline CDR1 and CDR2 sequences are SGHRS and YFSETQ. DNA for the CDR3: TGCGCCAGCAGGCAACAGGGCACAGATACGCAGTATTTT. It codes for CASRQQGTDTQYF.

This chain uses TRBV5-1 with TRBJ2-5; 8 positions match TRBD1. V shed 4 bases, J shed 5 bases, and the junction held 7 bases outside the gene matches. This CDR3 is built from 14 residues. CDR1 is SGHRS and CDR2 is YFSETQ in the germline V gene. The CDR3 bases are TGCGCCAGCAGCGACCCAGGGGGCAGGGAGACCCAGTACTTC. Translating gives CASSDPGGRETQYF.

This clone was picked up one time. The chain uses TRBV29-1 and TRBJ2-7, with D uncertain. The CDR3 contains 12 residues. CDR1 is SQVTM and CDR2 is ANQGSEA in the germline V gene. The V end was cut by 7 bases, the J end by 1 base, with 11 bases between. CDR3 sequence (DNA): TGCAGCGCCAGGACGGCTTCCTACGAGCAGTACTTC. Its protein is CSARTASYEQYF.

This chain connects TRBV20-1 to TRBJ2-3; no clear D gene. Germline CDR1 reads DFQATT; CDR2 reads SNEGSKA (reference sequence). Trimming cost V 3 bases and J 2 bases, with 0 bases left between them. CDR3 length equals 10 residues. The CDR3 region is CSASTDTQYF. In DNA form, the CDR3 reads TGCAGTGCTAGCACAGATACGCAGTATTTT.

The V call is TRBV5-6, the J call TRBJ1-5; D is unresolved. Germline CDR1 reads SGHDT; CDR2 reads YYEEEE. CDR3 length equals 12 residues. Trimming left V 4 bases short and J 0 bases short, with 2 bases between. The CDR3 DNA reads as TGTGCCAGCAGCATTAGCAATCAGCCCCAGCATTTT. This sequence encodes CASSISNQPQHF. The full variable domain, with the rest looked up from reference TRBV5-6 and TRBJ1-5, is DAGVTQSPTHLIKTRGQQVTLRCSPKSGHDTVSWYQQALGQGPQFIFQYYEEEERQRGNFPDRFSGHQFPNYSSELNVNALLLGDSALYLCASSISNQPQHFGDGTRLSIL.

The chain uses TRBV6-6 and TRBJ2-5; 8 bases are a match to TRBD1. Looked up from germline, CDR1 is MNHNY and CDR2 is SVGAGI (reference sequence). The ends lost 8 bases at V and 4 bases at J; junction bases unmatched: 9. This CDR3 region has 14 residues. The CDR3 DNA is TGTGCCAGCGCCCAGACAGGGGTCGGAGAGACCCAGTACTTC. Its translation is CASAQTGVGETQYF.

The chain recombines TRBV19 with TRBJ1-6; TRBD1 aligns across 7 bases. V lost 3 bases and J lost 7; bases outside the gene matches: 3. From germline, CDR1 is LNHDA and CDR2 SQIVND (reference sequence). CDR3 length: 14 residues. The CDR3: CASSIPGQNSPLHF. The DNA of the CDR3 is TGTGCCAGTAGTATCCCGGGACAGAATTCACCCCTCCACTTT.

This chain uses TRBV2 with TRBJ2-1, with unresolved D. V shed 0 bases and J shed 8 bases, with 11 bases lying between them. The germline V gene encodes CDR1 SNHLY and CDR2 FYNNEI. This CDR3 contains 14 residues. The CDR3 bases are TGTGCCAGCAGTGAAGCGCTCCAGTTCCATGAGCAGTTCTTC. Protein product: CASSEALQFHEQFF.

The V call is TRBV5-4, the J call TRBJ1-1; tentative D call: TRBD1 (6 bases). This CDR3 spans 14 amino acids. Trimming shortened V by 2 bases and J by 4 bases, and 12 bases separated the two germline ends. The germline V gene encodes CDR1 SGHNT and CDR2 YYREEE (reference sequence). In nucleotides, the CDR3 is TGTGCCAGCAGCTTTGACGGGGGGGCCACTGAAGCTTTCTTT. Amino acid sequence: CASSFDGGATEAFF.

The chain is built from TRBV7-2 and TRBJ1-1; D is undetermined. This CDR3 has 13 residues. The V gene lost 4 bases and the J gene lost 6 bases, with 12 bases spanning the gap. Germline CDR1 SGHTA, CDR2 FQGNSA. The CDR3 bases are TGTGCCAGCAGCTCACGAGTAGGTGCTGAAGCTTTCTTT. Protein product: CASSSRVGAEAFF.

The chain is built from TRBV5-1 and TRBJ1-1, with D maybe TRBD1 (5 bases). CDR3 length: 16 amino acids. CDR1 and CDR2 (germline): SGHRS, YFSETQ. V shed 1 base and J shed 1 base, with 14 bases lying between them. Here the CDR3 DNA reads TGCGCCAGCAGCTTGCATGGGGCCGGGGCGAACACTGAAGCTTTCTTT. This translates into CASSLHGAGANTEAFF.

In its sample, this clone was seen once. J is TRBJ2-7 and V is TRBV29-1, with 7 bases matching TRBD1. The CDR3 spans 13 residues. CDR1 and CDR2 from the germline V gene are SQVTM and ANQGSEA. V shed 2 bases, J shed 7 bases, and the junction held 8 bases outside the gene matches. The CDR3 DNA sequence: TGCAGCGTTGAACGGACAGGTCTACGAGAGCAGTACTTC. Protein: CSVERTGLREQYF.

V usage is TRBV18 and J usage is TRBJ1-2; D is unclear. This CDR3 is built from 15 residues. CDR1 is KGHSH and CDR2 is LQKENI in the germline V gene. V was shortened by 0 bases and J by 1 base, with 9 bases between the two germline ends. CDR3 coding DNA: TGTGCCAGCTCACCACCGGGAAGTCTTAACTATGGCTACACCTTC. This gives the protein CASSPPGSLNYGYTF.